The next 23 T cell receptor beta chains were all read from a single sample in a study of blood T cell repertoires in COVID-19. Data came from immunoSEQ multiplex PCR; TCRdb stores just in-frame clones and leaves some out. The sample carries tens of thousands of clones, 65% to 90% recorded once. Material for sequencing was peripheral blood. All receptors derive from a woman aged 60-75 years with active COVID-19.

The rearrangement uses TRBV24-1 and TRBJ2-7, with 8 positions matching TRBD2. Germline CDR1 KGHDR, CDR2 SFDVKD. This CDR3 spans 15 amino acids. With 5 bases clipped from V and 3 bases from J, the junction kept 8 bases outside the gene matches. CDR3 bases: TGTGCCACCAGTGTCACCCCCCGGGAGGGCTACGAGCAGTACTTC. This codes for CATSVTPREGYEQYF.

In its sample, this clone was seen once. This sequence joins TRBV4-2 and TRBJ1-4; D is undetermined. This CDR3 has 16 amino acids. Germline assignment: CDR1 LGHNA and CDR2 YNFKEQ. Between the trimmed V and J ends, which lost 0 bases and 3 bases, there was a span of 11 bases. CDR3 amino acids: CASSQDRGTANEKLFF. DNA of the CDR3: TGTGCCAGCAGCCAAGACCGGGGAACGGCTAATGAAAAACTGTTTTTT.

The chain has TRBV19 and TRBJ2-1, with 8 positions matching TRBD2. CDR1 and CDR2 from the germline V gene are LNHDA and SQIVND (reference sequence). V shed 5 bases, J shed 0 bases, and the junction held 6 bases outside the gene matches. CDR3 length: 16 amino acids. The CDR3 loop reads CASSPRSGGSYNEQFF. In DNA form, the CDR3 reads TGTGCCAGTAGTCCACGCAGCGGGGGCTCCTACAATGAGCAGTTCTTC.

This clone was seen only a few times. The chain joins TRBV7-9 to TRBJ2-7; D remains unclear. Trimming cost V 1 base and J 0 bases, with 16 bases left between them. The CDR3 covers 17 residues. Germline V gene data show CDR1 as SEHNR and CDR2 as FQNEAQ (reference sequence). CDR3 sequence (DNA): TGTGCCAGCAGCTTAGATCTTTCGAGGCAGATCTCCTACGAGCAGTACTTC. Protein sequence: CASSLDLSRQISYEQYF.

The CDR3 DNA follows: TGTGCCAGCAGCTTAGATAGCGGGGGGCTCTCCTACGAGCAGTACTTC. Translating it yields CASSLDSGGLSYEQYF. This chain links TRBV5-8 with TRBJ2-7; 10 positions agree with TRBD2. The trim removed 2 bases at V and 0 bases at J, leaving 5 bases unmatched. The germline V gene encodes CDR1 SGHTS and CDR2 YDEGEE. This CDR3 has 16 amino acids.

This clone was detected a few times. CDR3 amino acids: CASSLSRGGRNTEAFF. CDR3 nucleotide sequence: TGTGCCAGCAGTTTATCCCGGGGAGGGAGAAACACTGAAGCTTTCTTT. The gene calls are TRBV27 and TRBJ1-1; no clear D. The V end was cut by 0 bases, the J end by 2 bases, with 13 bases between. The CDR3 has 16 amino acids. Germline-derived CDR1 and CDR2 are MNHEY and SMNVEV (reference sequence).

The V and J genes are TRBV7-6 and TRBJ1-6; D gene ambiguous. The germline V and J ends were trimmed by 1 base and 0 bases, with 7 bases remaining between them. The CDR3 runs to 16 residues. Germline values: CDR1 SGHVS, CDR2 FNYEAQ. The CDR3 protein is CASSLGGSSYNSPLHF. CDR3 sequence (DNA): TGTGCCAGCAGCTTAGGTGGGAGCTCCTATAATTCACCCCTCCACTTT.

The J gene is TRBJ2-5, the V gene TRBV6-6; the match to TRBD2 covers 9 bases. V lost 4 bases and J lost 3; bases outside the gene matches: 6. Germline CDR1 reads MNHNY; CDR2 reads SVGAGI (reference sequence). The CDR3 has 15 residues. In nucleotides, the CDR3 is TGTGCCAGCAGTTCGTTTAGCGGGGGAAAAGAGACCCAGTACTTC. This sequence encodes CASSSFSGGKETQYF.

The chain uses TRBV19 and TRBJ2-7; a possible D gene is TRBD1 (7 bases). CDR1 and CDR2 from the germline V gene are LNHDA and SQIVND (reference sequence). The CDR3 has 19 amino acids. The V end was cut by 3 bases, the J end by 3 bases, with 27 bases between. CDR3: CASSMPIRGGGGPLYEQYF. DNA for the CDR3: TGTGCCAGTAGTATGCCAATAAGAGGAGGGGGCGGCCCGCTCTACGAGCAGTACTTC. The variable domain in full, completed from reference TRBV19 and TRBJ2-7, reads DGGITQSPKYLFRKEGQNVTLSCEQNLNHDAMYWYRQDPGQGLRLIYYSQIVNDFQKGDIAEGYSVSREKKESFPLTVTSAQKNPTAFYLCASSMPIRGGGGPLYEQYFGPGTRLTVT.

This clone was found a few times. The chain combines TRBV6-1 with TRBJ2-7; D might be TRBD2 (7 bases). The V gene lost 2 bases and the J gene lost 0 bases, with 23 bases spanning the gap. Germline CDR1 is MNHNS and CDR2 is SASEGT. The CDR3 totals 19 residues. CDR3 residues: CASSEFIVGRGGDSYEQYF. The CDR3 DNA reads as TGTGCCAGCAGTGAATTTATAGTCGGCAGGGGAGGGGACTCCTACGAGCAGTACTTC.

This sequence joins TRBV2 and TRBJ2-3; TRBD2 matches at 11 bases. With V trimmed by 8 bases and J by 4 bases, 8 bases remained unmatched. The length of the CDR3 is 15 residues. The germline gives CDR1 SNHLY, CDR2 FYNNEI. The CDR3 DNA reads as TGTGCCAGCGCGGCGCTAGCGGGGGGCGCAGATACGCAGTATTTT. Its protein product is CASAALAGGADTQYF. Drawing the rest from reference TRBV2 and TRBJ2-3, the complete variable domain is EPEVTQTPSHQVTQMGQEVILRCVPISNHLYFYWYRQILGQKVEFLVSFYNNEISEKSEIFDDQFSVERPDGSNFTLKIRSTKLEDSAMYFCASAALAGGADTQYFGPGTRLTVL.

The rearrangement joins TRBV6-1 to TRBJ2-1, with D hard to call. The CDR3 is 13 residues long. Per germline, CDR1 MNHNS and CDR2 SASEGT. The V and J ends lost 3 bases and 7 bases respectively, with 10 bases between them. This CDR3 is CASSDLSLNEQFF. CDR3 in DNA: TGTGCCAGCAGTGATTTGAGTTTAAATGAGCAGTTCTTC.

The rearrangement links TRBV3-1 (or the pseudogene TRBV3-2) to TRBJ2-5; 10 bases fit TRBD2. The CDR3 runs to 16 residues. After removal of 1 base from V and 2 bases from J, the junction contained 4 bases not matched to a gene. CDR1 LGHDT and CDR2 YNNKEL come from the germline V gene (reference sequence). CDR3 coding DNA: TGTGCCAGCAGCCAAGTCGGACTAGCGGAGCAAGAGACCCAGTACTTC. It yields the protein CASSQVGLAEQETQYF.

Worth noting for this clone: The junction shows a germline mismatch at one end, possibly a read error. This chain connects TRBV28 to TRBJ1-5, with D tentatively TRBD1 (5 bases). The germline CDR1 and CDR2 sequences are MDHEN and SYDVKM. The CDR3 covers 15 residues. The CDR3 spells CASSFYLGGNQSQHF. In nucleotides, the CDR3 is TGTGCCAGCAGTTTTTACCTGGGGGGAAATCAGTCCCAGCATTTT.

V and J are TRBV5-1 and TRBJ1-1, with D uncertain. Trimming pared 5 bases from V and 1 base from J, leaving 9 bases between. The CDR3 extends over 13 amino acids. CDR1 is SGHRS, CDR2 YFSETQ, per germline. The CDR3 is CASSTTRNTEAFF. DNA for the CDR3: TGCGCCAGCAGTACGACAAGGAACACTGAAGCTTTCTTT.

This chain uses TRBV29-1 with TRBJ1-4; no clear D gene. V was trimmed by 4 bases and J by 6 bases, leaving 6 bases between them. This CDR3 contains 11 residues. Per the germline V gene, CDR1 is SQVTM and CDR2 is ANQGSEA. This CDR3 reads CSVVSYEKLFF. The CDR3 nucleotides are TGCAGCGTTGTTTCGTATGAAAAACTGTTTTTT.

This chain links TRBV28 with TRBJ2-5; D not certain. The germline V and J ends were trimmed by 10 bases and 5 bases, with 23 bases remaining between them. Germline-derived CDR1 and CDR2 are MDHEN and SYDVKM. The CDR3 is made up of 15 amino acids. This CDR3 reads CATSAAGRRWETQYF. CDR3 sequence (DNA): TGTGCCACCTCAGCAGCTGGCAGGCGATGGGAGACCCAGTACTTC.

V usage is TRBV5-4 and J usage is TRBJ1-1; a weak D match, TRBD1 (5 bases). Germline V lookup: CDR1 SGHNT, CDR2 YYREEE (reference sequence). The length of the CDR3 is 12 residues. V dropped 5 bases and J dropped 6 bases, with 11 bases sitting between them. CDR3 in amino acids: CASRNQGAEAFF. CDR3 sequence (DNA): TGTGCCAGCAGAAACCAGGGCGCTGAAGCTTTCTTT.

The chain employs TRBV9 and TRBJ2-3; TRBD1 agrees at 10 bases. The germline V gene encodes CDR1 SGDLS and CDR2 YYNGEE. V trimming: 3 bases; J trimming: 6 bases; junction bases outside the gene matches: 10. The CDR3 contains 16 residues. CDR3 sequence: CASSASRRTGGDTQYF. DNA for the CDR3: TGTGCCAGCAGCGCAAGTCGTCGGACAGGGGGGGATACGCAGTATTTT.

J is TRBJ2-3 and V is TRBV4-2; 9 positions match TRBD2. Per the germline V gene, CDR1 is LGHNA and CDR2 is YNFKEQ. V gave up 1 base and J gave up 3 bases; unmatched junction bases: 5. This CDR3 is 16 amino acids long. This CDR3 is CASSQGVAGATDTQYF. The CDR3 coding sequence is TGTGCCAGCAGCCAAGGGGTAGCGGGAGCGACAGATACGCAGTATTTT.

The genes are TRBV19 and TRBJ2-7, with 13 bases matching TRBD2. The CDR3 sequence is 17 residues long. CDR1 is LNHDA and CDR2 is SQIVND in the germline V gene (reference sequence). After removal of 6 bases from V and 5 bases from J, the junction contained 13 bases not matched to a gene. CDR3 in amino acids: CASSPPGRTSGSNEQYF. CDR3 DNA: TGTGCCAGTAGCCCTCCCGGGCGGACTAGCGGGAGCAACGAGCAGTACTTC.

The V call is TRBV2, the J call TRBJ1-1, with a tentative D call TRBD1 (5 bases). Between the trimmed V and J ends, which lost 6 bases and 1 base, there was a span of 12 bases. The CDR3 runs to 14 residues. Germline V CDR1 and CDR2: SNHLY, FYNNEI. CDR3 residues: CASRATAWNTEAFF. The CDR3 DNA is TGTGCCAGCAGGGCGACAGCCTGGAACACTGAAGCTTTCTTT. The variable domain in full, with the rest retrieved from reference TRBV2 and TRBJ1-1, is EPEVTQTPSHQVTQMGQEVILRCVPISNHLYFYWYRQILGQKVEFLVSFYNNEISEKSEIFDDQFSVERPDGSNFTLKIRSTKLEDSAMYFCASRATAWNTEAFFGQGTRLTVV.

V and J are TRBV27 and TRBJ2-3, with 7 nucleotides matching TRBD2. Germline CDR1 and CDR2: MNHEY and SMNVEV (reference sequence). The junction had 7 bases not matched to a gene; V was cut back by 1 base and J by 0 bases. The CDR3 has 17 residues. The DNA of the CDR3 is TGTGCCAGCAGTTTATGGTACAGCGGGGCTAGCACAGATACGCAGTATTTT. Translating it yields CASSLWYSGASTDTQYF.